This T cell receptor beta chain was captured in a study of identical twins. The CDR3 consists of 13 residues. V was clipped by 4 bases and J by 2 bases; unmatched bases: 3. The V gene's germline CDR1 is DFQATT and CDR2 SNEGSKA (reference sequence). Everyone who donated was a healthy Caucasian. Study results and limitations: Out-of-frame alpha sequences that twins shared showed excess low generation probability.

TCRdb reprocessed the 5' RACE reads with MiXCR, giving one entry per CDR3 protein. This table holds 520,000 or so distinct CDR3 sequences, less than 25% found once. This clonotype occurred a few times. Its antigen remains unidentified. The sample also formed part of further work on T cells expressing NK-cell markers.

The rearrangement uses TRBV20-1 and TRBJ2-7; 9 bases map to TRBD2. This TCR was recovered from a young woman in good health. The sample taken for sequencing was CD4+ T cells sorted from blood. The chain's CDR3 is CSAMPSGTYEQYF. CDR3 DNA: TGCAGTGCTATGCCTAGCGGGACCTACGAGCAGTACTTC.